These T cell receptor beta chains were read from a single sample in a study of T cell responses to AZD1222 COVID-19 vaccine. The method was immunoSEQ multiplex PCR; TCRdb's version includes in-frame clones alone and lacks a portion of them. The table lists 150,000 to 200,000 clones, about 86% of them singletons. Specimen: peripheral blood, collected 28 days after the second AZD1222 dose. All receptors come from an adult who received the AZD1222 COVID-19 vaccine. Both conserved end residues are part of each CDR3. D genes are given only for firm matches. Size is stated for part of the rows, as once, few or many counts, or as a class when the clone is expanded.

TRBJ2-5,TRBV7-2,NA,NA,CASSRTAAQETQYF,TGTGCCAGCAGCAGGACAGCCGCCCAAGAGACCCAGTACTTC
TRBJ1-2,TRBV7-2,NA,NA,CASSFIGPPGSYGYTF,TGTGCCAGCAGCTTTATAGGCCCCCCGGGATCCTATGGCTACACCTTC
TRBJ1-1,TRBV5-1,NA,NA,CASNTPGDHTEAFF,TGCGCCAGCAACACACCCGGGGATCACACTGAAGCTTTCTTT
TRBJ2-7,TRBV2,NA,NA,CASRQGYEQYF,TGTGCCAGCAGACAGGGATACGAGCAGTACTTC
TRBJ1-6,TRBV30,NA,TRBD1,CAWDRDNSPLHF,TGTGCCTGGGACAGGGATAATTCACCCCTCCACTTT
TRBJ2-1,TRBV7-6,NA,TRBD2,CASSLGAVRGLGEQFF,TGTGCCAGCAGCTTAGGAGCGGTGCGGGGGTTGGGTGAGCAGTTCTTC
TRBJ2-7,TRBV30,NA,TRBD1,CALATGWDEQYF,TGTGCCCTTGCGACAGGGTGGGACGAGCAGTACTTC
TRBJ1-2,TRBV29-1,NA,NA,CSASQVGYTF,TGCAGCGCCTCACAAGTCGGCTACACCTTC
TRBJ1-1,TRBV9,NA,NA,CASSVVWNGEAFF,TGTGCCAGCAGCGTAGTCTGGAACGGTGAAGCTTTCTTT
TRBJ1-2,TRBV4-2,few,NA,CASSQGLPAYGYTF,TGTGCCAGCAGCCAAGGACTTCCGGCATATGGCTACACCTTC
TRBJ1-1,TRBV10-3,NA,NA,CAISEFVVLNTEAFF,TGTGCCATCAGTGAGTTCGTAGTCTTGAACACTGAAGCTTTCTTT
TRBJ2-6,TRBV19,NA,NA,CASSTPGPGANVLTF,TGTGCCAGTAGTACCCCGGGGCCTGGGGCCAACGTCCTGACTTTC
TRBJ2-3,TRBV9,few,TRBD2,CASTSGGAFTDTQYF,TGTGCCAGCACAAGCGGGGGGGCCTTCACAGATACGCAGTATTTT
TRBJ1-1,TRBV9,NA,NA,CASSVGFYRRQKAFF,TGTGCCAGCAGCGTAGGGTTTTACAGGAGGCAGAAAGCTTTCTTT
TRBJ2-5,TRBV11-3,NA,NA,CASVGGGGETYQETQYF,TGTGCCAGCGTTGGGGGTGGCGGGGAGACTTACCAAGAGACCCAGTACTTC
TRBJ1-5,TRBV7-2,NA,NA,CASSSDSHQPKHF,TGTGCCAGCAGCTCCGACAGCCATCAGCCCAAGCATTTT
TRBJ1-5,TRBV3-1/TRBV3-2,NA,TRBD1,CASSQGDRGLGQPQHF,TGTGCCAGCAGCCAAGGGGACAGGGGGCTAGGACAGCCCCAGCATTTT
TRBJ1-5,TRBV7-6,once,NA,CASSLGNGWKGNQPQHF,TGTGCCAGCAGCTTAGGAAATGGTTGGAAGGGTAACCAGCCCCAGCATTTT
TRBJ1-1,TRBV29-1,NA,NA,CSVEKTGAEAFF,TGCAGCGTTGAAAAGACAGGCGCTGAAGCTTTCTTT
TRBJ1-4,TRBV7-8,NA,TRBD1,CASSLEQGNEKLFF,TGTGCCAGCAGCTTAGAACAGGGGAATGAAAAACTGTTTTTT
TRBJ1-1,TRBV4-1,NA,NA,CASSQEGTFSNRAFF,TGCGCCAGCAGCCAAGAAGGAACATTCTCAAACCGAGCTTTCTTT
TRBJ2-2,TRBV5-1,NA,TRBD2,CASTPLGGDGTGELFF,TGCGCCAGCACTCCCCTGGGAGGGGATGGCACCGGGGAGCTGTTTTTT
TRBJ2-1,TRBV7-2,NA,NA,CASSSTGTLRGEQFF,TGTGCCAGCAGCTCCACCGGGACCCTTAGGGGGGAGCAGTTCTTC
TRBJ2-2,TRBV29-1,NA,TRBD2,CSVEPGTSMTGELFF,TGCAGCGTTGAACCTGGGACTAGCATGACCGGGGAGCTGTTTTTT
TRBJ1-2,TRBV7-2,NA,NA,CASSSTQKGGYTF,TGTGCCAGCAGCTCGACCCAAAAAGGGGGCTACACCTTC
TRBJ1-1,TRBV15,NA,NA,CATSTDKNTEAFF,TGTGCCACCAGCACCGACAAGAACACTGAAGCTTTCTTT
TRBJ2-1,TRBV7-3,NA,NA,CASSLRGLPYNEQFF,TGTGCCAGCAGCCTCCGAGGGCTGCCCTACAATGAGCAGTTCTTC
TRBJ1-2,TRBV21-1,NA,NA,CASSKVGHSNYGYTF,TGTGCCAGCAGCAAAGTCGGACACTCTAACTATGGCTACACCTTC
TRBJ1-2,TRBV7-3,once,NA,CASSLTGGTEPIYGYTF,TGTGCCAGCAGCTTAACGGGAGGAACAGAGCCTATCTATGGCTACACCTTC
TRBJ2-3,TRBV9,NA,NA,CASNLGDSGYTDTQYF,TGTGCCAGCAATCTAGGGGATAGCGGCTACACAGATACGCAGTATTTT
TRBJ2-4,TRBV6-5,NA,TRBD2,CASSQREGRGNIQYF,TGTGCCAGCAGTCAAAGGGAGGGACGGGGAAACATTCAGTACTTC
TRBJ1-5,TRBV2,NA,NA,CASGGWVNQPQHF,TGTGCCAGCGGAGGGTGGGTCAATCAGCCCCAGCATTTT
TRBJ1-2,TRBV25-1,NA,NA,CASKVSYTF,TGTGCCAGCAAAGTCAGCTACACCTTC
TRBJ2-7,TRBV5-5,NA,NA,CASAPAGASSYEQYF,TGTGCCAGCGCCCCAGCCGGGGCGAGCTCCTACGAGCAGTACTTC
TRBJ1-2,TRBV29-1,NA,TRBD1,CSVDRDSSLYGYTF,TGCAGCGTTGACCGGGACAGCAGTCTCTATGGCTACACCTTC
TRBJ1-3,TRBV27,NA,NA,CASRYTASSGNTIYF,TGTGCCAGCAGATATACAGCGTCCTCTGGAAACACCATATATTTT
TRBJ1-4,TRBV4-3,NA,NA,CASSQDPPGATNEKLFF,TGCGCCAGCAGCCAAGACCCCCCGGGCGCAACTAATGAAAAACTGTTTTTT